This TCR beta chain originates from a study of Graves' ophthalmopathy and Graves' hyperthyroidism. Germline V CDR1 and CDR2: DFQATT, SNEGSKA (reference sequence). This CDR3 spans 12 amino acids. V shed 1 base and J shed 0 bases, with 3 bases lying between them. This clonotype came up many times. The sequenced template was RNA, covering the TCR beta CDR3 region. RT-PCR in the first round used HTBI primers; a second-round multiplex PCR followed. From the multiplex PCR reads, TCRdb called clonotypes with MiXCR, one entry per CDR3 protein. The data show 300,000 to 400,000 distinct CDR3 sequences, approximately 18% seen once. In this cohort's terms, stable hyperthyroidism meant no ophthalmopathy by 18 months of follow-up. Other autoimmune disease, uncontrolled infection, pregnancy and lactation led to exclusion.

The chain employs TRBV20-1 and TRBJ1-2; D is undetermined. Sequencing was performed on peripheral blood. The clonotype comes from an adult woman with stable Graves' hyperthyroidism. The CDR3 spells CSARVPNYGYTF. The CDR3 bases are TGCAGTGCTAGAGTACCTAACTATGGCTACACCTTC.